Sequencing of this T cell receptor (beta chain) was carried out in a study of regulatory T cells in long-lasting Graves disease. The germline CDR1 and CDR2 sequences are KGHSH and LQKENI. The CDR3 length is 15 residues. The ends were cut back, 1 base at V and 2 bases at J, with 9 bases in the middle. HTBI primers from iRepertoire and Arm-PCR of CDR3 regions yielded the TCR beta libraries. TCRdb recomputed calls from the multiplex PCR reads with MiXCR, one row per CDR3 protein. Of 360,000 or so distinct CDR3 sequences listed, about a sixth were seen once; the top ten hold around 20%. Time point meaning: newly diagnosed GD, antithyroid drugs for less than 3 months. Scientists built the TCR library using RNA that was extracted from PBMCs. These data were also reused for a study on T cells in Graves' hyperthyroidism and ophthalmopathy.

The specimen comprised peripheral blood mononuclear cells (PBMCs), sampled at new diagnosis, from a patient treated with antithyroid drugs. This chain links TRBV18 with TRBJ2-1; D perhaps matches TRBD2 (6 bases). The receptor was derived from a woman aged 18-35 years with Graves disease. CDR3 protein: CASSPLSGPYNEQFF. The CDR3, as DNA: TGTGCCAGCTCACCACTCAGCGGGCCCTACAATGAGCAGTTCTTC.